This is a list of T cell receptor beta chains from one sample in a study of Ad26.COV2.S vaccination and SARS-CoV-2 variants. Method: immunoSEQ multiplex PCR; TCRdb's copy keeps in-frame clones and lacks some. This sample has about 420,000 clones, with roughly 88% found just once. The source was peripheral blood, collected in a trial of Ad26.COV2.S vaccine versus placebo. These receptors originate from a person between 18 and 59 years old who received the Ad26.COV2.S COVID-19 vaccine or a placebo. CDR3s include the opening cysteine and the closing phenylalanine or tryptophan. Each record gives: V gene, D gene, clone size, J gene, CDR3 protein, CDR3 DNA. A D gene is named only where the DNA matches it firmly. Not all rows give a size; the values are once, few, many and, for expanded clones, a class.

TRBV7-6,-,many,TRBJ1-2,CASSLLPGNLNYGYTF,TGTGCCAGCAGCTTACTGCCAGGGAACCTTAACTATGGCTACACCTTC
TRBV4-1,-,-,TRBJ1-1,CASSQGSGRSEAFF,TGCGCCAGCAGCCAAGGAAGTGGGAGGAGTGAAGCTTTCTTT
TRBV28,TRBD2,-,TRBJ2-5,CASRLAGRETQYF,TGTGCCAGTAGACTAGCGGGGAGGGAGACCCAGTACTTC
TRBV29-1,-,once,TRBJ1-2,CSVVKGDGYGYTF,TGCAGCGTTGTAAAGGGTGACGGGTATGGCTACACCTTC
TRBV11-2,-,-,TRBJ2-7,CASSLLTEVYEQYF,TGTGCCAGCAGCTTACTTACGGAGGTCTACGAGCAGTACTTC
TRBV19,-,-,TRBJ1-2,CASSIPHREGGYTF,TGTGCCAGTAGTATCCCCCACAGGGAGGGAGGCTACACCTTC
TRBV13,-,-,TRBJ2-3,CASSSSTSTDTQYF,TGTGCCAGCAGCTCCTCGACTAGCACAGATACGCAGTATTTT
TRBV30,TRBD1,-,TRBJ1-5,CAWSVFRGQGVSQPQHF,TGTGCCTGGAGTGTATTTCGGGGGCAGGGGGTAAGTCAGCCCCAGCATTTT
TRBV4-3,TRBD1,-,TRBJ2-1,CASSQERDRGHNEQFF,TGCGCCAGCAGCCAAGAAAGGGACAGGGGTCACAATGAGCAGTTCTTC
TRBV24-1,-,-,TRBJ2-2,CAVSDGLGTLNTGELFF,TGTGCCGTATCGGACGGGCTAGGGACATTAAACACCGGGGAGCTGTTTTTT
TRBV5-1,TRBD1,few,TRBJ2-2,CASYRGNTGELFF,TGCGCCAGCTACAGGGGGAACACCGGGGAGCTGTTTTTT
TRBV7-6,-,-,TRBJ2-2,CASKPRGPNTGELFF,TGTGCCAGCAAACCCCGGGGTCCGAACACCGGGGAGCTGTTTTTT
TRBV18,-,-,TRBJ2-5,CASSGTHQETQYF,TGTGCCAGCTCCGGGACACATCAAGAGACCCAGTACTTC
TRBV7-9,TRBD2,-,TRBJ2-2,CASNPGLADTGELFF,TGTGCCAGCAACCCAGGACTAGCGGACACCGGGGAGCTGTTTTTT
TRBV23-1,TRBD1,-,TRBJ2-2,CASSHLWDREATGELFF,TGCGCCAGCAGTCACCTATGGGACAGGGAGGCCACCGGGGAGCTGTTTTTT
TRBV6-4,-,few,TRBJ2-5,CASSVGPQETQYF,TGTGCCAGCAGTGTCGGCCCACAAGAGACCCAGTACTTC
TRBV6-2/TRBV6-3,-,-,TRBJ2-4,CASSTRQSLAKNIQYF,TGTGCCAGCAGTACTAGACAGTCTCTAGCCAAAAACATTCAGTACTTC
TRBV7-9,-,-,TRBJ1-5,CASSPGHISNQPQHF,TGTGCCAGCAGCCCAGGACATATTAGCAATCAGCCCCAGCATTTT
TRBV4-2,TRBD2,-,TRBJ2-3,CASSHNELAGPDTQYF,TGTGCCAGCAGCCATAATGAACTAGCGGGGCCAGATACGCAGTATTTT
TRBV11-2,TRBD1,-,TRBJ1-3,CASSQTYPGQYHSGNTIYF,TGTGCCAGCAGCCAGACCTACCCGGGACAGTACCACTCTGGAAACACCATATATTTT
TRBV3-1/TRBV3-2,TRBD1,-,TRBJ1-1,CASSRPGTGGYGNTEAFF,TGTGCCAGCAGCCGCCCCGGGACAGGGGGCTACGGGAACACTGAAGCTTTCTTT
TRBV5-1,-,-,TRBJ2-7,CASSLGRDEQYF,TGCGCCAGCAGCTTGGGACGAGACGAGCAGTACTTC
TRBV28,-,-,TRBJ1-4,CASSPPGAPNEKLFF,TGTGCCAGCAGTCCTCCGGGGGCCCCTAATGAAAAACTGTTTTTT
TRBV6-2/TRBV6-3,TRBD1,-,TRBJ1-5,CASSPWDSYQPQHF,TGTGCCAGCAGTCCCTGGGACAGTTATCAGCCCCAGCATTTT
TRBV6-5,-,-,TRBJ1-4,CASALTNEKLFF,TGTGCCAGTGCACTAACTAATGAAAAACTGTTTTTT
TRBV18,-,-,TRBJ1-1,CASSPRGVPNTEAFF,TGTGCCAGCTCACCACGGGGGGTCCCGAACACTGAAGCTTTCTTT
TRBV12-3/TRBV12-4,-,-,TRBJ1-5,CASSLTGGRPQHF,TGTGCCAGCAGTTTGACAGGTGGTCGGCCCCAGCATTTT
TRBV10-3,TRBD1,-,TRBJ2-4,CAISDPGTALAKNIQYF,TGTGCCATCAGTGACCCTGGGACAGCCCTAGCCAAAAACATTCAGTACTTC
TRBV14,-,-,TRBJ2-2,CASSHGRRGNTGELFF,TGTGCCAGCAGCCATGGGCGCAGGGGGAACACCGGGGAGCTGTTTTTT
TRBV28,-,-,TRBJ1-2,CASRKQGSRGYTF,TGTGCCAGCAGAAAACAGGGTAGTAGAGGCTACACCTTC
TRBV6-5,-,-,TRBJ2-5,CASSYKGRAQETQYF,TGTGCCAGCAGTTACAAGGGCAGGGCCCAAGAGACCCAGTACTTC
TRBV28,-,once,TRBJ1-4,CATYTGMADEKLFF,TGTGCCACCTACACAGGGATGGCGGATGAAAAACTGTTTTTT
TRBV7-2,TRBD1,-,TRBJ1-2,CASSLTGGARYGYTF,TGTGCCAGCAGCTTAACAGGGGGCGCGAGGTATGGCTACACCTTC
TRBV19,TRBD1,-,TRBJ1-1,CASSQDRRRNTEAFF,TGTGCCAGTAGCCAGGACAGGAGGCGGAACACTGAAGCTTTCTTT
TRBV6-2/TRBV6-3,-,-,TRBJ1-2,CASSTLARRSNYGYTF,TGTGCCAGCAGTACCCTTGCGAGGCGGTCTAACTATGGCTACACCTTC
TRBV7-3,-,-,TRBJ2-3,CASSTASTDTQYF,TGTGCCAGCAGCACTGCCAGCACAGATACGCAGTATTTT
TRBV19,-,-,TRBJ2-3,CASSIGHTDTQYF,TGTGCCAGTAGTATAGGGCACACAGATACGCAGTATTTT
TRBV11-1,-,-,TRBJ2-7,CASSSTAGQTYEQYF,TGTGCCAGCAGCTCCACCGCAGGACAGACTTACGAGCAGTACTTC
TRBV28,TRBD1,-,TRBJ1-5,CASSYRGPQPQHF,TGTGCCAGCAGTTACAGGGGGCCTCAGCCCCAGCATTTT
TRBV27,-,-,TRBJ2-1,CASSPLTEPGRLGQFF,TGTGCCAGCAGCCCACTTACCGAGCCGGGACGCCTGGGGCAGTTCTTC
TRBV5-4,TRBD1,-,TRBJ1-2,CASRLDRAGQGYTF,TGTGCCAGCAGACTCGACAGGGCTGGGCAGGGCTACACCTTC
TRBV27,TRBD2,-,TRBJ2-3,CASRTSNGGRDTQYF,TGTGCCAGCAGGACCTCGAACGGGGGGAGAGATACGCAGTATTTT
TRBV5-6,-,-,TRBJ2-7,CASIPTWGAHEQYF,TGTGCCAGCATTCCTACGTGGGGGGCCCACGAGCAGTACTTC
TRBV2,-,few,TRBJ1-1,CASSRLGHTEAFF,TGTGCCAGCAGTCGGTTAGGGCACACTGAAGCTTTCTTT
TRBV30,-,-,TRBJ2-5,CAWSVRSGKETQYF,TGTGCCTGGAGTGTACGATCAGGGAAAGAGACCCAGTACTTC
TRBV30,-,-,TRBJ1-5,CAWSVRAARGNQPQHF,TGTGCCTGGAGTGTACGGGCAGCAAGGGGCAATCAGCCCCAGCATTTT
TRBV19,TRBD1,-,TRBJ2-3,CASSLTGAYTDTQYF,TGTGCCAGTAGCCTTACAGGGGCTTACACAGATACGCAGTATTTT
TRBV7-9,-,-,TRBJ1-3,CASSSTHQDSPGGNTIYF,TGTGCCAGCAGCTCAACCCACCAGGACTCTCCAGGGGGAAACACCATATATTTT
TRBV27,-,-,TRBJ2-4,CASSLSPPGGPNQVAKNIQYF,TGTGCCAGCAGTTTATCGCCACCTGGGGGACCCAACCAAGTAGCCAAAAACATTCAGTACTTC
TRBV5-4,TRBD1,-,TRBJ1-1,CASSPDRGNTEAFF,TGTGCCAGCAGCCCGGACAGGGGGAACACTGAAGCTTTCTTT
TRBV4-1,-,-,TRBJ2-1,CASSQDLMGARYNEQFF,TGCGCCAGCAGCCAAGATCTTATGGGGGCTAGGTACAATGAGCAGTTCTTC
TRBV5-1,-,once,TRBJ2-5,CASSLGFQETQYF,TGCGCCAGCAGCTTAGGTTTCCAAGAGACCCAGTACTTC
TRBV7-2,TRBD1,-,TRBJ1-5,CASSLEGQGVGGPQHF,TGTGCCAGCAGCTTGGAGGGACAGGGGGTCGGTGGGCCCCAGCATTTT
TRBV10-3,TRBD1,-,TRBJ2-2,CAISESTPGQGSGELFF,TGTGCCATCAGTGAGTCAACACCCGGACAGGGGTCCGGGGAGCTGTTTTTT
TRBV7-2,-,-,TRBJ1-5,CASSLEGGSNQPQHF,TGTGCCAGCAGCTTAGAGGGGGGAAGCAATCAGCCCCAGCATTTT